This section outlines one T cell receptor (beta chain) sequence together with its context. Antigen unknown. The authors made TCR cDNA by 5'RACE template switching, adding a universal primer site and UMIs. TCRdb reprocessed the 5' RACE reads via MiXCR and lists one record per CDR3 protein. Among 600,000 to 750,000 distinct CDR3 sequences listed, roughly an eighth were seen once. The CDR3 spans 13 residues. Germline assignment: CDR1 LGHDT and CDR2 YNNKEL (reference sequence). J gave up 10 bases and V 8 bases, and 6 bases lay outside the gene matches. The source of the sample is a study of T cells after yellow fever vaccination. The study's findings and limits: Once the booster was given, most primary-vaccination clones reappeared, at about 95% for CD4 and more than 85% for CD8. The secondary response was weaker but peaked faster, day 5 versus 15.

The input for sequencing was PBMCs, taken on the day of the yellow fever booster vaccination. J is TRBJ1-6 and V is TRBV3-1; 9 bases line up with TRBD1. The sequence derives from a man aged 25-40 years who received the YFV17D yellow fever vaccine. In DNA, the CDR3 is TGTGCCAGCGCAACAGGGGGCGGGTCACCCCTCCACTTT. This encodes CASATGGGSPLHF. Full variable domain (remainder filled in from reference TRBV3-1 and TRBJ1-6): DTAVSQTPKYLVTQMGNDKSIKCEQNLGHDTMYWYKQDSKKFLKIMFSYNNKELIINETVPNRFSPKSPDKAHLNLHINSLELGDSAVYFCASATGGGSPLHFGNGTRLTVT.